The rows below give T cell receptor beta chains drawn from one sample of a study of blood T cell repertoires in COVID-19. Profiling relied on immunoSEQ multiplex PCR, and the TCRdb table lists in-frame clones only, not all of them. The sample records a few hundred thousand clones, 80% to 90% being singletons. The sample consisted of peripheral blood. These TCRs come from a woman in her 40s who had recovered from COVID-19. Each CDR3 is given with its conserved first and last residue. The D gene is left open where the match is weak. Clone size, where shown, is once, few, many, or a class for clones that have expanded.

size	D	V	J	DNA	CDR3
.	.	TRBV5-1	TRBJ1-1	TGCGCCAGCAGCTTGGCTTATGACACTGAAGCTTTCTTT	CASSLAYDTEAFF
.	.	TRBV7-7	TRBJ2-5	TGTGCCAGCAGCTTCGACTCCTGGCAGACCCAGTACTTC	CASSFDSWQTQYF
.	TRBD1	TRBV27	TRBJ1-2	TGTGCCAGCAGAACTGGACAGGGCATTGGCTACACCTTC	CASRTGQGIGYTF
.	.	TRBV11-2	TRBJ1-1	TGTGCCAGCAGCCCGAATCAGGGTATGAACACTGAAGCTTTCTTT	CASSPNQGMNTEAFF
.	.	TRBV10-3	TRBJ2-7	TGTGCCATCCTAAACGACAGGTTGGACGAGCAGTACTTC	CAILNDRLDEQYF
.	.	TRBV5-4	TRBJ2-4	TGTGCCAGCAGCTTAGGTTGGGAGACCAAAAACATTCAGTACTTC	CASSLGWETKNIQYF
.	.	TRBV15	TRBJ2-3	TGTGCCACCAGCAGAGCCGAGAGCACAGATACGCAGTATTTT	CATSRAESTDTQYF
.	TRBD2	TRBV30	TRBJ2-3	TGTGCCTGGAGCCCCGGGACTAGCGTCACAGATACGCAGTATTTT	CAWSPGTSVTDTQYF
.	.	TRBV4-1	TRBJ2-3	TGCGCCAGCAGCCAAGGTGCTAGAGATAGCACAGATACGCAGTATTTT	CASSQGARDSTDTQYF
once	TRBD1	TRBV19	TRBJ2-1	TGTGCCAGTAGTATATATGTTACGTCGACAGGGCGGAGTGAGCAGTTCTTC	CASSIYVTSTGRSEQFF
.	.	TRBV7-2	TRBJ2-3	TGTGCCAGCAGTAGAGACAACACAGATACGCAGTATTTT	CASSRDNTDTQYF
.	TRBD1	TRBV6-1	TRBJ2-5	TGTGCCAGCAGTGATCGACAGGGGTACCAAGAGACCCAGTACTTC	CASSDRQGYQETQYF
once	.	TRBV12-3/TRBV12-4	TRBJ1-2	TGTGCCAGCAGTTCCCGGGGGAATTATGGCTACACCTTC	CASSSRGNYGYTF